The 21 T cell receptor beta chains below all came from one sample that was sequenced in a study of T cell responses to AZD1222 COVID-19 vaccine. Here immunoSEQ multiplex PCR was the method, and the copy in TCRdb shows in-frame clones only, minus some. Of 13,000 to 15,000 clones listed, approximately 80% are singletons. Sequenced here: peripheral blood, sampled 28 days after the second AZD1222 dose. The source of these receptors is an adult who received the AZD1222 COVID-19 vaccine.

The genes are TRBV30 and TRBJ2-4, with TRBD1 matching over 11 bases. There are 14 residues in the CDR3. V was clipped by 3 bases and J by 8 bases; unmatched bases: 6. Germline V gene sequence: CDR1 GTSNPN, CDR2 SVGIG (reference sequence). The CDR3 spells CAWSEGQGADIQYF. Written as DNA, the CDR3 is TGTGCCTGGAGCGAAGGACAGGGGGCGGACATTCAGTACTTC.

The genes are TRBV7-8 and TRBJ2-3; D is uncertain. The germline CDR1 and CDR2 sequences are SGHVS and FQNEAQ. The germline V and J ends were trimmed by 0 bases and 4 bases, with 8 bases remaining between them. The CDR3 extends over 14 amino acids. The CDR3 reads CASSLAWVSDTQYF. Written as DNA, the CDR3 is TGTGCCAGCAGCTTAGCGTGGGTTTCAGATACGCAGTATTTT.

The gene calls are TRBV29-1 and TRBJ1-2, with 7 bases identical to TRBD1. V dropped 7 bases and J dropped 2; count of bases not matched to a gene: 7. The germline CDR1 and CDR2 sequences are SQVTM and ANQGSEA. CDR3 length equals 13 residues. The CDR3 is CSAETGENYGYTF. The CDR3 DNA sequence: TGCAGCGCCGAAACAGGGGAAAACTATGGCTACACCTTC. Full variable domain (outside the CDR3, taken from reference TRBV29-1 and TRBJ1-2): SAVISQKPSRDICQRGTSLTIQCQVDSQVTMMFWYRQQPGQSLTLIATANQGSEATYESGFVIDKFPISRPNLTFSTLTVSNMSPEDSSIYLCSAETGENYGYTFGSGTRLTVV.

V gene TRBV11-3 combines with J gene TRBJ2-7; 8 bases map to TRBD2. The CDR3 runs 14 residues. The ends lost 9 bases at V and 7 bases at J; junction bases unmatched: 14. Germline-derived CDR1 and CDR2 are SGHNT and YENEEA. The CDR3 sequence: CASSSGGGTREQYF. In DNA, the CDR3 is TGTGCCAGTTCAAGCGGGGGTGGAACAAGAGAGCAGTACTTC.

This clone appeared a few times. CDR3 residues: CASSALGGKGYGYTF. In DNA, the CDR3 is TGTGCCAGCAGTGCTCTGGGGGGTAAGGGGTATGGCTACACCTTC. The V gene is TRBV25-1, the J gene TRBJ1-2; D perhaps matches TRBD1 (5 bases). Germline CDR1 and CDR2: MGHDK and SYGVNS. The CDR3 covers 15 residues. Trimming cost V 4 bases and J 5 bases, with 17 bases left between them.

The chain is built from TRBV25-1 and TRBJ2-5; 10 nucleotides align to TRBD2. V lost 3 bases, J lost 3 bases, and 10 bases stayed unmatched. Germline CDR1 reads MGHDK; CDR2 reads SYGVNS. The CDR3 contains 17 residues. CDR3 in amino acids: CASSDSIWTSGKETQYF. CDR3 nucleotides: TGTGCCAGCAGTGATTCGATCTGGACTAGCGGAAAAGAGACCCAGTACTTC.

The chain couples TRBV7-8 to TRBJ2-4, with a weak D call TRBD2 (6 bases). The CDR3 has 12 residues. V was trimmed by 3 bases and J by 6 bases, leaving 6 bases between them. Germline V gives CDR1 SGHVS, CDR2 FQNEAQ. Here the CDR3 DNA reads TGTGCCAGCAGCTTTAGCGGAAACATTCAGTACTTC. Translating gives CASSFSGNIQYF.

The chain recombines TRBV28 with TRBJ1-1, with D maybe TRBD1 (5 bases). The V gene's germline CDR1 is MDHEN and CDR2 SYDVKM. Trimming left V 6 bases short and J 9 bases short, with 23 bases between. CDR3 length equals 15 residues. CDR3 DNA: TGTGCCAGCAGCTCCCCGGAGCAGGGCGGGAAGAAAGCTTTCTTT. Amino acids: CASSSPEQGGKKAFF.

V is TRBV7-2 and J is TRBJ2-3, with TRBD2 matching over 12 bases. V dropped 6 bases and J dropped 9; count of bases not matched to a gene: 4. The CDR3 loop spans 13 amino acids. Germline V gives CDR1 SGHTA, CDR2 FQGNSA. The chain's CDR3 is CASRLAGGITQYF. DNA for the CDR3: TGTGCCAGCAGACTAGCGGGAGGAATAACGCAGTATTTT.

In nucleotides, the CDR3 is TGTGCCAGCAGATCCCGTGGGGGGGGATTCTACGAGCAGTACTTC. Translation: CASRSRGGGFYEQYF. V usage is TRBV6-5 and J usage is TRBJ2-7, with TRBD2 identical over 7 bases. Germline V gene lookup returns CDR1 MNHEY and CDR2 SVGAGI. Trimming cost V 6 bases and J 3 bases; bases outside gene matches: 11. This CDR3 has 15 amino acids.

The J gene is TRBJ1-6, the V gene TRBV5-5; TRBD1 matches at 8 bases. CDR3 length: 15 residues. J was trimmed by 11 bases and V by 4 bases; bases with no gene match: 11. The germline CDR1 and CDR2 sequences are SGHKS and YYEKEE (reference sequence). CDR3 nucleotide sequence: TGTGCCAGCAGCCCCACCGGGACAGGTTTGACACCCCTCCACTTT. The encoded protein is CASSPTGTGLTPLHF. The whole variable domain, remainder taken from reference TRBV5-5 and TRBJ1-6, is DAGVTQSPTHLIKTRGQQVTLRCSPISGHKSVSWYQQVLGQGPQFIFQYYEKEERGRGNFPDRFSARQFPNYSSELNVNALLLGDSALYLCASSPTGTGLTPLHFGNGTRLTVT.

CDR3 in amino acids: CASGLEQGTEAFF. The CDR3 bases are TGTGCTAGTGGTTTGGAACAGGGGACTGAAGCTTTCTTT. The V gene is TRBV12-5, the J gene TRBJ1-1; 7 nucleotides align to TRBD1. Germline-derived CDR1 and CDR2 are LGHNT and FRNRAP. The CDR3 consists of 13 residues. V was clipped by 1 base and J by 5 bases; unmatched bases: 1.

This clone has a single count. The V and J genes are TRBV9 and TRBJ1-1, with a possible D match to TRBD1 (6 bases). This CDR3 spans 15 amino acids. Per germline, CDR1 SGDLS and CDR2 YYNGEE. V shed 2 bases and J shed 6 bases, with 17 bases lying between them. The CDR3 spells CASSVLTRGIAEAFF. The CDR3 region has the DNA TGTGCCAGCAGCGTCCTAACCAGGGGTATTGCTGAAGCTTTCTTT.

V usage is TRBV6-1 and J usage is TRBJ1-6; D gene unclear. V was trimmed by 6 bases and J by 0 bases, leaving 6 bases between them. The CDR3 is 14 amino acids. Germline loops: CDR1 MNHNS, CDR2 SASEGT. CDR3 residues: CASSLPSYNSPLHF. CDR3 nucleotide sequence: TGTGCCAGCAGCTTGCCCTCCTATAATTCACCCCTCCACTTT.

The genes are TRBV30 and TRBJ2-1; no reliable D call. The CDR3 length is 13 residues. Germline assignment: CDR1 GTSNPN and CDR2 SVGIG (reference sequence). V lost 4 bases and J lost 10, with 17 bases in between. The DNA for the CDR3 is TGTGCCTGGATCCCGCCTGGGTTAGGCGAGCAGTTCTTC. It translates to CAWIPPGLGEQFF.

The J gene is TRBJ2-7, the V gene TRBV28, with D perhaps assigned TRBD1 or TRBD2 (5 bases each). V was trimmed by 5 bases and J by 4 bases, leaving 21 bases between them. CDR3 length equals 16 residues. From germline, CDR1 is MDHEN and CDR2 SYDVKM. The CDR3 DNA follows: TGTGCCAGCAGTCTGTGGGACCCCCGGGGCCGATACGAGCAGTACTTC. It encodes CASSLWDPRGRYEQYF.

The rearrangement uses TRBV5-5 and TRBJ1-6; the match to TRBD1 covers 9 bases. The CDR3 has 15 amino acids. The V gene end was trimmed by 4 bases and the J gene end by 9 bases; junction bases not matched to a gene: 8. Germline assignment: CDR1 SGHKS and CDR2 YYEKEE (reference sequence). The CDR3 here is CASSNGTGMSSPLHF. CDR3 nucleotide sequence: TGTGCCAGCAGCAATGGGACAGGGATGAGTTCACCCCTCCACTTT.

The gene calls are TRBV5-1 and TRBJ2-3, with 7 bases identical to TRBD2. The germline CDR1 and CDR2 sequences are SGHRS and YFSETQ. V was clipped by 0 bases and J by 2 bases; unmatched bases: 12. The CDR3 covers 18 residues. CDR3 DNA: TGCGCCAGCAGCTTGGGTTTTGGCGGGGGAGCCTACACAGATACGCAGTATTTT. Translating it yields CASSLGFGGGAYTDTQYF. Complete variable domain (other parts from reference TRBV5-1 and TRBJ2-3): KAGVTQTPRYLIKTRGQQVTLSCSPISGHRSVSWYQQTPGQGLQFLFEYFSETQRNKGNFPGRFSGRQFSNSRSEMNVSTLELGDSALYLCASSLGFGGGAYTDTQYFGPGTRLTVL.

This clone was picked up a small number of times. The chain employs TRBV5-5 and TRBJ1-1; D remains ambiguous. Trimming shortened V by 5 bases and J by 2 bases, and 10 bases separated the two germline ends. This CDR3 is built from 13 residues. Germline values: CDR1 SGHKS, CDR2 YYEKEE (reference sequence). CDR3 in amino acids: CASRPLSNTEAFF. The DNA for the CDR3 is TGTGCCAGCAGACCCCTGAGTAACACTGAAGCTTTCTTT.

The chain combines TRBV7-3 with TRBJ1-1; D unclear. Germline V gene data show CDR1 as SGHTA and CDR2 as FQGTGA. Between the trimmed V and J ends, which lost 5 bases and 2 bases, there was a span of 15 bases. The CDR3 is 15 amino acids. The CDR3 bases are TGTGCCAGCAGCCCGTCCGGGGTCGGAAACACTGAAGCTTTCTTT. This translates into CASSPSGVGNTEAFF.

This chain uses TRBV9 with TRBJ2-1; D might be TRBD2 (6 bases). The germline V gene encodes CDR1 SGDLS and CDR2 YYNGEE. This CDR3 region has 17 residues. V lost 2 bases and J 4 bases, leaving 19 bases between the germline ends. CDR3 sequence: CASSVGGSGLGYNEQFF. The CDR3 DNA follows: TGTGCCAGCAGCGTTGGGGGGAGCGGATTAGGGTACAATGAGCAGTTCTTC.